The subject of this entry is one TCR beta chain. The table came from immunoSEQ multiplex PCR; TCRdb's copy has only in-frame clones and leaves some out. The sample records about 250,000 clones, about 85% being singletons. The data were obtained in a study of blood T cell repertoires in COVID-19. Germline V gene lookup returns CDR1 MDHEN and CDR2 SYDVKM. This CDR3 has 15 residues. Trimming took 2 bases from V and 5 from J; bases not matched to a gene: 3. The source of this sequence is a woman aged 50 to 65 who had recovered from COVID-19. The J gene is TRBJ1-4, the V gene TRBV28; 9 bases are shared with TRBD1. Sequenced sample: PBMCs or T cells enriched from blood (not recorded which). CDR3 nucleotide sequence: TGTGCCAGCAGTTTAGGGACAGGGTTAAATGAAAAACTGTTTTTT. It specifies CASSLGTGLNEKLFF.